A selection of T cell receptor beta chains follows, all from one sample in a study of OX40 agonist ivuxolimab in advanced cancers. Sequencing was performed with immunoSEQ multiplex PCR; in TCRdb, only in-frame clones are kept and a portion is missing. The sample consists of roughly 56,000 clones, 82% of them appearing once. Here the sequenced sample was CD4+ or CD8+ T cells sorted from blood, taken in a trial of the OX40 agonist ivuxolimab. These receptors came from an adult with an advanced solid tumor such as melanoma, head and neck, liver or kidney cancer. Both conserved end residues are part of each CDR3. The order of the fields is V gene, J gene, CDR3 protein.

V gene: TRBV5-5
J gene: TRBJ2-6
CDR3 protein: CASSLPRTASGANVLTF

V gene: TRBV18
J gene: TRBJ1-2
CDR3 protein: CASSPGIGGDKYGYTF

V gene: TRBV6-6
J gene: TRBJ2-2
CDR3 protein: CASSFPGTSKPGELFF

V gene: TRBV30
J gene: TRBJ2-7
CDR3 protein: CAWSGFNEQYF

V gene: TRBV5-1
J gene: TRBJ2-1
CDR3 protein: CASSFQGGSSYNEQFF

V gene: TRBV27
J gene: TRBJ1-1
CDR3 protein: CASSLTDSLNTEAFF

V gene: TRBV2
J gene: TRBJ1-1
CDR3 protein: CASSVRVDTEAFF

V gene: TRBV29-1
J gene: TRBJ2-7
CDR3 protein: CSVTWTGGNYEQYF

V gene: TRBV7-2
J gene: TRBJ2-6
CDR3 protein: CASSLARSGANVLTF

V gene: TRBV30
J gene: TRBJ1-2
CDR3 protein: CASVYRGLLNYGYTF

V gene: TRBV7-9
J gene: TRBJ1-1
CDR3 protein: CASSLGSGGTEAFF

V gene: TRBV5-4
J gene: TRBJ2-5
CDR3 protein: CASSLQTEAAQYF

V gene: TRBV19
J gene: TRBJ2-3
CDR3 protein: CASTDRATDTQYF

V gene: TRBV15
J gene: TRBJ2-1
CDR3 protein: CATGEGMYNEQFF

V gene: TRBV21-1
J gene: TRBJ1-6
CDR3 protein: CASSKGLRGYSNSPLHF

V gene: TRBV5-6
J gene: TRBJ2-5
CDR3 protein: CASSLGTGAETQYF

V gene: TRBV19
J gene: TRBJ2-3
CDR3 protein: CASSIVEGAMNTQYF

V gene: TRBV21-1
J gene: TRBJ1-2
CDR3 protein: CASSKAFGYTF

V gene: TRBV5-1
J gene: TRBJ1-2
CDR3 protein: CASSSQQVNYGYTF

V gene: TRBV4-1
J gene: TRBJ2-1
CDR3 protein: CASSRGLAGNSYNEQFF

V gene: TRBV28
J gene: TRBJ1-2
CDR3 protein: CASSPGGGRPYGYTF

V gene: TRBV19
J gene: TRBJ1-5
CDR3 protein: CASSAQGREAQHF

V gene: TRBV19
J gene: TRBJ2-7
CDR3 protein: CASRRPGTGMNEQYF

V gene: TRBV2
J gene: TRBJ2-7
CDR3 protein: CASSEAGRAHEQYF

V gene: TRBV7-8
J gene: TRBJ1-1
CDR3 protein: CASSSGTVNTEAFF

V gene: TRBV4-3
J gene: TRBJ2-2
CDR3 protein: CASSHGGGASGELFF

V gene: TRBV23-1
J gene: TRBJ2-2
CDR3 protein: CASSQSYGTSAAVF

V gene: TRBV5-4
J gene: TRBJ2-7
CDR3 protein: CASSSGLNYEQYF

V gene: TRBV18
J gene: TRBJ2-7
CDR3 protein: CASSPLGLDWRGEQYF

V gene: TRBV7-9
J gene: TRBJ2-5
CDR3 protein: CASSLVRDRGETQYF

V gene: TRBV6-1
J gene: TRBJ1-1
CDR3 protein: CASRRTGGVSEAFF

V gene: TRBV7-9
J gene: TRBJ1-5
CDR3 protein: CASSFAGGSQPQHF

V gene: TRBV6-1
J gene: TRBJ1-3
CDR3 protein: CASVKGSGNTIYF

V gene: TRBV15
J gene: TRBJ1-1
CDR3 protein: CATSRGVRTTEAFF

V gene: TRBV30
J gene: TRBJ1-1
CDR3 protein: CAWSEVPVYTEAFF

V gene: TRBV2
J gene: TRBJ2-3
CDR3 protein: CASREGEQYF

V gene: TRBV6-1
J gene: TRBJ2-7
CDR3 protein: CASYRRREQYF

V gene: TRBV5-6
J gene: TRBJ2-1
CDR3 protein: CASSAGGTYRSYNEQFF

V gene: TRBV5-4
J gene: TRBJ2-7
CDR3 protein: CASSLGNSYEQYF

V gene: TRBV11-2
J gene: TRBJ2-7
CDR3 protein: CASSLPGQGSYEQYF

V gene: TRBV6-5
J gene: TRBJ1-1
CDR3 protein: CASLTPAGKNTEAFF

V gene: TRBV27
J gene: TRBJ2-3
CDR3 protein: CASSSREGDTQYF

V gene: TRBV11-3
J gene: TRBJ2-1
CDR3 protein: CASSSPGSSGKGYVDNEQFF

V gene: TRBV11-3
J gene: TRBJ2-2
CDR3 protein: CASSLPYGQGSIGELFF

V gene: TRBV5-5
J gene: TRBJ1-1
CDR3 protein: CASSLVGTNTEAFF

V gene: TRBV5-6
J gene: TRBJ1-4
CDR3 protein: CASSLAAPATNEKLFF

V gene: TRBV2
J gene: TRBJ1-5
CDR3 protein: CASKMTDSNQPQHF

V gene: TRBV19
J gene: TRBJ2-5
CDR3 protein: CASSPDRLQETQYF